This T cell receptor (beta chain) originates from a study of T cells in Graves' hyperthyroidism and ophthalmopathy. Findings and caveats of the study: Before onset, ophthalmopathy was predicted by the model a median approximately 6.5 months earlier.

The length of the CDR3 is 13 residues. CDR1 is SGHRS and CDR2 is YFSETQ in the germline V gene. The trim removed 5 bases at V and 7 bases at J, leaving 5 bases unmatched. Regarding this clonotype: The target antigen is unknown.

Not enrolled were patients with uncontrolled infection, other autoimmune disease, pregnancy or lactation. Amplification targeted TCR beta CDR3 regions from RNA transcripts. The HTBI primer set drove a first-round RT-PCR of the TCR CDR3. MiXCR was run by TCRdb on the multiplex PCR reads, yielding one entry per CDR3 protein. The table records a few hundred thousand distinct CDR3 sequences, roughly 50% of them present only once. The sequence came from an adult woman with Graves' disease, either hyperthyroidism or ophthalmopathy (not recorded which). J is TRBJ1-3 and V is TRBV5-1; 8 bases map to TRBD1. Sequenced input: peripheral blood or thyroid tissue (not recorded which). The CDR3 nucleotides are TGCGCCAGCAGGACAGGGGCGGCGAACACCATATATTTT. As protein: CASRTGAANTIYF.